The clone carrying this TCR beta chain turned up a few times. What it binds is not known. These data come from a study of T cell repertoires in cytomegalovirus infection. TCRdb reanalysed the reads using MiXCR and keeps one entry per CDR3 protein. The profile shows tens of thousands of distinct CDR3 sequences, about 18% of them singletons. Germline CDR1 and CDR2: SGHRS and YFSETQ. Trimming removed 4 bases from V and 1 base from J; junction bases left unmatched: 6. CDR3 length equals 15 residues. The input for sequencing was CD8+ T cells from cultured PBMCs, taken from culture after CMV antigen stimulation. V gene TRBV5-1 combines with J gene TRBJ1-1; 8 nucleotides line up with TRBD1. The TCR comes from a human donor in good health (CMV status not recorded). Some clones in this sample may be carry-over from other donors' samples. The CDR3 DNA sequence: TGCGCCAGCAGCCAGACAACAGGGGGGAACACTGAAGCTTTCTTT. Translating it yields CASSQTTGGNTEAFF.